What follows is one T cell receptor beta chain and its context. Its antigen is still unknown. Base qualities are not at hand, and no much larger clone is one base apart. Between the V and J ends, shortened by 1 base and 4 bases respectively, the junction contains 16 bases. CDR1 and CDR2 are drawn from the germline V gene (reference sequence): DFQATT, SNEGSKA. The cysteine opens and the phenylalanine closes a CDR3 of 15 amino acids. Only the CDR3 part of the read is kept: 45 bases, read in frame from the first base. Library preparation was by PCR. Sequencing was carried out with an Illumina HiSeq 4000. High-throughput sequencing was used to profile the TCR beta-chain CDR3 region of each patient. The study's processing was this. CDR3 differences across clinicopathological groups were used to build a classifier for discriminating distant-metastatic papillary thyroid cancer patients. Repertoire diversity was assessed with the Shannon index, and tumor-blood repertoire similarity with the Morisita-Horn index. TCRdb trimmed the raw reads at Q25, called clones with MiXCR and kept productive beta chains. TCRdb's processing, not the authors', yielded these V and J calls. This sample has several thousand clones in its table, and 25% to 40% of those were observed once. Of the sample, around two fifths is held by the ten largest clones.

The data were taken from a study of metastatic and nonmetastatic thyroid tumors (dated by TCRdb to the early 2020s). About the investigation overall: Repertoires from peripheral blood and from tumor or nodule tissue samples of malignant and benign thyroid patients were compared.

The full study reports these points: In both blood and tumor samples, malignant tumors were reported to have significantly higher TCR beta diversity than benign nodules.

None of the patients had been given any treatment before thyroid surgery. Using T-cell receptor beta sequencing, the study looked back at clinical samples from patients collected from 2012 to 2018. The rearranged segments are TRBV20-1 and TRBJ1-1, and the D gene may be TRBD1, 6 bases matching. The TCR sequence derives from a female donor with papillary thyroid cancer or a benign thyroid nodule (not recorded which). Some clones in this sample may be carry-over from other donors' samples. Sequenced: tumor tissue. This receptor carries the CDR3 CSARGGAPWGTEAFF. The base sequence is TGCAGTGCTAGAGGGGGGGCTCCTTGGGGCACTGAAGCTTTCTTT.